The T cell receptor beta chain described here comes from a study of blood T cell repertoires in COVID-19. Study details: Donors in the United States, Italy and Spain gave samples during acute or convalescent COVID-19. The analysed material was cDNA or gDNA that came from T cells, B-cell-depleted T cells, or PBMCs.

Trimming left V 2 bases short and J 7 bases short, with 8 bases between. Germline loops: CDR1 GTSNPN, CDR2 SVGIG (reference sequence). The CDR3 is made up of 12 amino acids. Methods used by the authors: Using reference gene primer amplification, nucleated cell counts were estimated. Assay used: immunoSEQ multiplex PCR; TCRdb lists only in-frame clones, some missing. V, J and clone size were drawn from that table, and D and trimming were deduced from the DNA. The table has 60,000 to 75,000 clones, 88% seen once. The chain joins TRBV30 to TRBJ1-4; D gene ambiguous. Sequenced: peripheral blood. This TCR derives from a human donor in a cohort sampled during active COVID-19. The CDR3 coding sequence is TGTGCCTGGAGTCCCATCGGTGAAAAACTGTTTTTT. Residues: CAWSPIGEKLFF.